This TCR beta chain was profiled in a study of cytomegalovirus exposure and HLA in healthy donors. Whole-study findings and limits: The classifier was said to identify cytomegalovirus status with high specificity and sensitivity. TCR beta chain V- and J-gene trimming was linked, in a later analysis, to a missense variant in DCLRE1C. Researchers left out some V segments, among them TRBV6-2 and TRBV6-3, as indistinguishable.

In the PCR, 60 Vbeta and 13 Jbeta primers were used. TCRdb keeps only in-frame clones here, not all; method: immunoSEQ multiplex PCR. The table records 130,000 or so clones, 76% of them present only once. Trimming stripped 2 bases from V and 3 bases from J, with 5 bases between. CDR1 and CDR2 from the germline V gene are LNHDA and SQIVND (reference sequence). The CDR3 runs 13 residues. Details on this clone: What it binds is unknown.

Sequencing was carried out using PBMCs. The sequence was obtained from a female donor in good health and CMV-seropositive. This sequence joins TRBV19 and TRBJ1-5; no definite D call. CDR3 sequence: CASSILFNQPQHF. CDR3 nucleotides: TGTGCCAGTAGTATACTCTTCAATCAGCCCCAGCATTTT.